This TCR beta chain came from a study of shared clonotypes between healthy human individuals. The CDR3 is made up of 14 amino acids. V gave up 1 base and J gave up 4 bases, with 8 bases separating them. Germline values: CDR1 SGDLS, CDR2 YYNGEE. The method was immunoSEQ multiplex PCR; TCRdb's version includes in-frame clones alone and lacks a portion of them. The sample has 2 million to 2.5 million clones; 90% to 97% are singletons. This sequence was found in a man aged 18 to 30 in good health. The sequenced sample consisted of naive CD4+ T cells sorted from blood. Subset given: CD45RA+ positively selected. V is TRBV9 and J is TRBJ2-2; no clear D gene. In nucleotides, the CDR3 is TGTGCCAGCAGCGTAACTCAGAGCACCGGGGAGCTGTTTTTT. Translating it yields CASSVTQSTGELFF.